This TCR beta chain was obtained from a study of shared clonotypes between healthy human individuals. Naive CD8 cells, CD45RO-negative and positively selected for CCR7, excluded terminally differentiated effector memory CD45RA+ cells. All of the donors resided in Nashville, Tennessee, and each was a Caucasian adult. Evenly divided among several immunoSEQ plates was the genomic DNA of each subset. Assay: immunoSEQ multiplex PCR; the TCRdb copy retains only in-frame clones and omits some. The repertoire holds about 820,000 clones, with 80% to 95% as singletons. Study findings and constraints: The naive CD4 repertoires of a handful of donors were compared, and about 5% of clonotypes were shared.

To note about this clone: The target antigen is unknown.

The CDR3 is made up of 14 amino acids. Trimming cost V 5 bases and J 5 bases, with 15 bases left between them. The germline CDR1 and CDR2 sequences are SEHNR and FQNEAQ (reference sequence). The rearrangement joins TRBV7-9 to TRBJ2-5; D might be TRBD1 (5 bases). The receptor's source is a man aged 30 to 45 in good health. Specimen: naive CD8+ T cells sorted from blood. The CDR3 loop is CASSGLDSFETQYF. The CDR3 DNA sequence: TGTGCCAGCAGCGGCCTAGACAGTTTTGAGACCCAGTACTTC.